These 8 T cell receptor beta chains share one sample of origin, sequenced in a study of shared clonotypes between healthy human individuals (dated by TCRdb to between 2020 and 2021). For the CD8 naive samples, CD45RO-negative cells were positively selected for CCR7, yielding a CD45RA+CCR7+ population from which TemRA cells were excluded. The method behind the library was the immunoSEQ multiplex PCR assay. The table comes from immuneACCESS by way of TCRdb, which keeps in-frame sequences with V and J called. Part of the clones is missing from these tables; in studies checked, under half for an unresolved V gene and the rest for unknown reasons. The sample table shows about 600,000 clones, and nearly 98% are seen once. The top ten clonotypes cover approximately 0.3% of the sample. The sequenced sample was naive CD8+ T cells sorted from blood. The cell subset or site label corresponds to: CD45RA+CCR7+. The receptors were gathered from a young man in good health.

The V and J genes are TRBV28 and TRBJ1-2, with 10 nucleotides matching TRBD1. Germline lookup yields CDR1 MDHEN and CDR2 SYDVKM. The CDR3 runs 13 residues. The J segment lost 6 bases and the V segment lost 7 bases, leaving 5 bases of the junction unmatched. The CDR3 spells CASTQDRGDGYTF. DNA of the CDR3: TGTGCCAGCACCCAGGACAGGGGGGATGGCTACACCTTC.

The V and J genes are TRBV5-1 and TRBJ2-7, with TRBD1 matching over 8 bases. The J segment lost 2 bases and the V segment lost 2 bases, leaving 3 bases of the junction unmatched. This CDR3 contains 14 residues. Germline CDR1 and CDR2: SGHRS and YFSETQ. The CDR3 loop reads CASSLMDRAYEQYF. The DNA of the CDR3 is TGCGCCAGCAGCTTAATGGACAGGGCCTACGAGCAGTACTTC.

V is TRBV11-1 and J is TRBJ2-5; no clear D. This CDR3 comprises 15 residues. Germline values: CDR1 SGHAT, CDR2 FQDESV (reference sequence). V lost 1 base and J lost 5, with 14 bases in between. The CDR3 sequence is CASSLDRRTWETQYF. The CDR3 DNA reads TGTGCCAGCAGCTTAGACCGGCGTACTTGGGAGACCCAGTACTTC.

The J gene is TRBJ1-4, the V gene TRBV27; D is ambiguous. There are 16 residues in the CDR3. Germline V lookup: CDR1 MNHEY, CDR2 SMNVEV (reference sequence). The germline V and J ends were trimmed by 2 bases and 0 bases, with 10 bases remaining between them. CDR3 bases: TGTGCCAGCAGTTTAAAGGGAGACCCAACTAATGAAAAACTGTTTTTT. The encoded protein is CASSLKGDPTNEKLFF.

The genes are TRBV4-1 and TRBJ2-7, with TRBD1 identical over 9 bases. The CDR3 is made up of 17 amino acids. Looked up from germline, CDR1 is MGHRA and CDR2 is YSYEKL. V dropped 0 bases and J dropped 3; count of bases not matched to a gene: 9. The chain's CDR3 is CASSQDLTGTGNYEQYF. In nucleotides, the CDR3 is TGCGCCAGCAGCCAAGACCTCACCGGGACAGGGAACTACGAGCAGTACTTC.

The rearrangement links TRBV7-9 to TRBJ2-5; the D call may be TRBD1 or TRBD2 (5 bases each). Between the trimmed V and J ends, which lost 5 bases and 5 bases, there was a span of 12 bases. Germline V CDR1 and CDR2: SEHNR, FQNEAQ (reference sequence). The CDR3 runs 13 residues. The CDR3 sequence is CASSPRERETQYF. CDR3 DNA sequence: TGTGCCAGCAGCCCCAGGGAGCGGGAGACCCAGTACTTC.

The gene calls are TRBV29-1 and TRBJ2-1; TRBD1 matches 9 bases. This CDR3 has 13 amino acids. The germline gives CDR1 SQVTM, CDR2 ANQGSEA. Losses at the gene ends were 6 bases for V and 7 bases for J; bases not matched to a gene: 7. CDR3 nucleotides: TGCAGCGTGGGACAGGGTCTTGGGAATGAGCAGTTCTTC. This codes for CSVGQGLGNEQFF.

V is TRBV30 and J is TRBJ2-7; 10 bases match TRBD1. Germline V gives CDR1 GTSNPN, CDR2 SVGIG (reference sequence). The CDR3 loop spans 15 amino acids. V was clipped by 2 bases and J by 3 bases; unmatched bases: 7. The CDR3 loop reads CAWSLGQGGIYEQYF. The CDR3 DNA follows: TGTGCCTGGAGTCTCGGACAGGGGGGTATCTACGAGCAGTACTTC.